The present entry profiles one T cell receptor (beta chain) with its context. Combining a sample-barcoded 5' primer with a J-beta primer mix, a second PCR ran for roughly 6 to 12 cycles. Via MiXCR, TCRdb re-called the 5' RACE reads, giving one row per CDR3 protein. The data show roughly 800,000 distinct CDR3 sequences, roughly 34% seen once. This record comes from a study of blood T cells in healthy people across ages. V lost 0 bases to trimming and J lost 2 bases; unmatched junction nucleotides: 5. Germline CDR1 and CDR2: SGHTA and FQGNSA. The CDR3 has 17 residues. The sample taken for sequencing was blood. The rearrangement joins TRBV7-2 to TRBJ2-3; 10 bases align to TRBD1. This TCR came from a man aged 18 to 30 in good health. In nucleotides, the CDR3 is TGTGCCAGCAGCTTAGCCTCCGGGACAGGGGTCACAGATACGCAGTATTTT. Its protein is CASSLASGTGVTDTQYF.